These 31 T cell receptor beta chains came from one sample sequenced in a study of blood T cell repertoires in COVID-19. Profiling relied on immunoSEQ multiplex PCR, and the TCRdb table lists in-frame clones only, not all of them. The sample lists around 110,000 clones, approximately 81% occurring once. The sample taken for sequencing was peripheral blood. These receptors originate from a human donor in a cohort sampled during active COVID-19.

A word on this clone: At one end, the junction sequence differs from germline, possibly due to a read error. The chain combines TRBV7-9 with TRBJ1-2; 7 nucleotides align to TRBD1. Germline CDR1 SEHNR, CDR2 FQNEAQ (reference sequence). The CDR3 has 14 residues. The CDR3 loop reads CASGFNEGAGGYTF. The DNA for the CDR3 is TGTGCCAGCGGCTTCAACGAGGGGGCGGGTGGCTACACCTTC.

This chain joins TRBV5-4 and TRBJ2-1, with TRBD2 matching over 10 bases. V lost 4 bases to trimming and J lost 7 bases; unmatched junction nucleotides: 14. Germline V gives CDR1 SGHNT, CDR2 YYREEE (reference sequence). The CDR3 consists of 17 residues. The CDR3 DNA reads TGTGCCAGCAGCCCGGGGACTAGCGCCCCGAATACTAATGAGCAGTTCTTC. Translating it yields CASSPGTSAPNTNEQFF. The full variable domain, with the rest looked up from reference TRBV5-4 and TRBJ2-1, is ETGVTQSPTHLIKTRGQQVTLRCSSQSGHNTVSWYQQALGQGPQFIFQYYREEENGRGNFPPRFSGLQFPNYSSELNVNALELDDSALYLCASSPGTSAPNTNEQFFGPGTRLTVL.

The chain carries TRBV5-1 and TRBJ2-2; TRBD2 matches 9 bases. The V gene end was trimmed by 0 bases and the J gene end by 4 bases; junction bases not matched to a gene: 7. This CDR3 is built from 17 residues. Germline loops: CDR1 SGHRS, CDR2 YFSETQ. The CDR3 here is CASSLARGREGTGELFF. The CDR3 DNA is TGCGCCAGCAGCTTGGCCCGGGGGCGGGAGGGCACCGGGGAGCTGTTTTTT.

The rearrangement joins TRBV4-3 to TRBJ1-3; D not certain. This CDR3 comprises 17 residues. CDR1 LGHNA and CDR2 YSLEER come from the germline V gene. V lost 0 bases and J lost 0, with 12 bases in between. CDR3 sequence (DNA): TGCGCCAGCAGCCAAGAGGGAGGATATCTCTCTGGAAACACCATATATTTT. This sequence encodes CASSQEGGYLSGNTIYF.

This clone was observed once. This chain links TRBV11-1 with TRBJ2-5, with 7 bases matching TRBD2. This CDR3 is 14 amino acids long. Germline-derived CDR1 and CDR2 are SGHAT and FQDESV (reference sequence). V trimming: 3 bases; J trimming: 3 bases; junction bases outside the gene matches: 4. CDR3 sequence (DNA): TGTGCCAGCAGCTTTAGGCTAGCGGAAGAGACCCAGTACTTC. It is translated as CASSFRLAEETQYF.

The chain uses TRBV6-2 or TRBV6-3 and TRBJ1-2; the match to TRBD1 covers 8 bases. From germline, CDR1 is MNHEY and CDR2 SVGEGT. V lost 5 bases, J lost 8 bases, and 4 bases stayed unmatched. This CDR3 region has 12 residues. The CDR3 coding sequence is TGTGCCAGCAGTGGACAGGGTCTAGGCTACACCTTC. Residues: CASSGQGLGYTF.

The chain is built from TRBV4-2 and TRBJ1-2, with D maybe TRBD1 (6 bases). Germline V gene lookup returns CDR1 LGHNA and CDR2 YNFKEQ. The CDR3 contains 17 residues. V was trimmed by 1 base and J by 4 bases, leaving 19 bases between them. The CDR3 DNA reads TGTGCCAGCAGCCAAGGTGCAGGGGTGGACTTGAGCTATGGCTACACCTTC. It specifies CASSQGAGVDLSYGYTF.

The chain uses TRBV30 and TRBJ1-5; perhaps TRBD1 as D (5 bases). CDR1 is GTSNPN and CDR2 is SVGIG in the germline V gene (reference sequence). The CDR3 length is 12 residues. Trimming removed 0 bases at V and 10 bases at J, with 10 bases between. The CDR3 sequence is CAWSVQGLPQHF. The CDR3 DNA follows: TGTGCCTGGAGTGTCCAGGGACTCCCCCAGCATTTT.

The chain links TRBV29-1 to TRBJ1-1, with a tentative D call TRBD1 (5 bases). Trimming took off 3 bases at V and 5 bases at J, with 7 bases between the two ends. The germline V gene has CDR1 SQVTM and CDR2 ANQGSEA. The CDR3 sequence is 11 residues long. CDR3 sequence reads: CSVDGGTEAFF. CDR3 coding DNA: TGCAGCGTTGATGGGGGGACTGAAGCTTTCTTT.

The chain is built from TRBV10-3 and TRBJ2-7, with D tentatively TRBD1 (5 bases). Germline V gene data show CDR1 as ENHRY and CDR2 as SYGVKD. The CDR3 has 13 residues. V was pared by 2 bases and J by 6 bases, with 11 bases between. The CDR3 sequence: CAISELGAREQYF. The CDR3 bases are TGTGCCATCAGTGAGCTTGGGGCACGCGAGCAGTACTTC.

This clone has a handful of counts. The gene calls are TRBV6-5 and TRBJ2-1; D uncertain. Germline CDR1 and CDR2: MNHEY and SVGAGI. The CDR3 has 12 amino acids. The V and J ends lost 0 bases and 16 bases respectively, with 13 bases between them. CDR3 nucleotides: TGTGCCAGCAGTTACTCGTCAGGTATTACCTTCTTC. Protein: CASSYSSGITFF.

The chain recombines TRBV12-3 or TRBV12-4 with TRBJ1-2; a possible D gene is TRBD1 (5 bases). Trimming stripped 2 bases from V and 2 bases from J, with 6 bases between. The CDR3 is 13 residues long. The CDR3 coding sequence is TGTGCCAGCAGTTTACGGGGGAACTATGGCTACACCTTC. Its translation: CASSLRGNYGYTF.

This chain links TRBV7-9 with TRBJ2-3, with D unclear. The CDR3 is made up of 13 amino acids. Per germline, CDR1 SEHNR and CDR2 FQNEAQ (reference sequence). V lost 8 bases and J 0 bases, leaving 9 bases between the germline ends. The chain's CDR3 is CASEKTSTDTQYF. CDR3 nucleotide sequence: TGTGCCAGCGAGAAGACTAGCACAGATACGCAGTATTTT.

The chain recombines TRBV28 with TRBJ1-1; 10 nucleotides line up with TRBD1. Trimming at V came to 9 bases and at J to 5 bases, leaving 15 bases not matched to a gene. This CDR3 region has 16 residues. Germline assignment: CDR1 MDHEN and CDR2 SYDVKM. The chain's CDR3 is CASRTPGQGLMTEAFF. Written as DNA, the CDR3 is TGTGCCAGTCGAACACCGGGACAGGGGCTCATGACTGAAGCTTTCTTT. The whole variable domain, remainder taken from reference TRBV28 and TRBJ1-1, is DVKVTQSSRYLVKRTGEKVFLECVQDMDHENMFWYRQDPGLGLRLIYFSYDVKMKEKGDIPEGYSVSREKKERFSLILESASTNQTSMYLCASRTPGQGLMTEAFFGQGTRLTVV.

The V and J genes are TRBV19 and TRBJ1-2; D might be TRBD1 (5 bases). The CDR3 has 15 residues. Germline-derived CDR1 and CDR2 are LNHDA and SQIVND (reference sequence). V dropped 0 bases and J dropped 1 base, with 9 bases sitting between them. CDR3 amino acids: CASSIDRQGNYGYTF. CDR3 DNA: TGTGCCAGTAGTATAGATAGGCAGGGTAACTATGGCTACACCTTC.

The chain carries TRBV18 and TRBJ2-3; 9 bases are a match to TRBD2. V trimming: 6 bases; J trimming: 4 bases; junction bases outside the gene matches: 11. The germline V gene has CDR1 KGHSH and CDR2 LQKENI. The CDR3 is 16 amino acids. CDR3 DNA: TGTGCCAGCTCGGCTAGCGGGAATATTGAGGCAGATACGCAGTATTTT. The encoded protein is CASSASGNIEADTQYF. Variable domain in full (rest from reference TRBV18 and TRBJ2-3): NAGVMQNPRHLVRRRGQEARLRCSPMKGHSHVYWYRQLPEEGLKFMVYLQKENIIDESGMPKERFSAEFPKEGPSILRIQQVVRGDSAAYFCASSASGNIEADTQYFGPGTRLTVL.

CDR3 amino acids: CASSPGTGVLTEAFF. The DNA for the CDR3 is TGTGCCAGCTCACCCGGGACAGGGGTTCTAACTGAAGCTTTCTTT. This chain links TRBV18 with TRBJ1-1; 10 bases fit TRBD1. Losses at the gene ends were 3 bases for V and 5 bases for J; bases not matched to a gene: 6. This CDR3 spans 15 amino acids. Germline V gene sequence: CDR1 KGHSH, CDR2 LQKENI.

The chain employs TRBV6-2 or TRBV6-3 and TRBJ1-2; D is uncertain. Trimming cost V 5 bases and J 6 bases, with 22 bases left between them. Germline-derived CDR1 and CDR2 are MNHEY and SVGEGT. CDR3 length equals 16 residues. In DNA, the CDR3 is TGTGCCAGCAGTACCACCAGCAGGCAGTACCCACATGGCTACACCTTC. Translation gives CASSTTSRQYPHGYTF.

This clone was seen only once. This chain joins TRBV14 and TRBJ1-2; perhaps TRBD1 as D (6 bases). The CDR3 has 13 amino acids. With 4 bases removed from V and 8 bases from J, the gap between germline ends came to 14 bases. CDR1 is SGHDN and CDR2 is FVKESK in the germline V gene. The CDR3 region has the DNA TGTGCCAGCAGCCGCCAGGGGATGGAGGGCTACACCTTC. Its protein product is CASSRQGMEGYTF.

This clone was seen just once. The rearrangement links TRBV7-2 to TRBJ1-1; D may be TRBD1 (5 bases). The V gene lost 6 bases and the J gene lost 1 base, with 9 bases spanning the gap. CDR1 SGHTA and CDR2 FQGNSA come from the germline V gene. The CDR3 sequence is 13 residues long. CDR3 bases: TGTGCCAGCAGTTGGACACCGAACACTGAAGCTTTCTTT. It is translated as CASSWTPNTEAFF.

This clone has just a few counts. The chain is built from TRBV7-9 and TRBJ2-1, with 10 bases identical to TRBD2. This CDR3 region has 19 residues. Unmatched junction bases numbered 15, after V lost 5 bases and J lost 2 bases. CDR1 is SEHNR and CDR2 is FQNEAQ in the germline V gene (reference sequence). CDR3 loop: CASSQRVLLAGEAYNEQFF. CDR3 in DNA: TGTGCCAGCAGCCAGAGGGTACTTCTAGCGGGAGAAGCCTACAATGAGCAGTTCTTC. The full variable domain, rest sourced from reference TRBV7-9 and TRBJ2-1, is DTGVSQNPRHKITKRGQNVTFRCDPISEHNRLYWYRQTLGQGPEFLTYFQNEAQLEKSRLLSDRFSAERPKGSFSTLEIQRTEQGDSAMYLCASSQRVLLAGEAYNEQFFGPGTRLTVL.

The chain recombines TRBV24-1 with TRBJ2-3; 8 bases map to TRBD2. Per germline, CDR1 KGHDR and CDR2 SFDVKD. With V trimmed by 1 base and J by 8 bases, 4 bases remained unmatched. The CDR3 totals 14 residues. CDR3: CATSDFGAGGTQYF. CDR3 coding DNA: TGTGCCACCAGTGATTTTGGTGCGGGAGGTACGCAGTATTTT.

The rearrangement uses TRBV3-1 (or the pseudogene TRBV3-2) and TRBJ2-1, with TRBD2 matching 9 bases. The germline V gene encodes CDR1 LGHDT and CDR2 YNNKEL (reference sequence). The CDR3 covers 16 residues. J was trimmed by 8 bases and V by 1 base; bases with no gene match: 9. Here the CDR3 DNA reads TGTGCCAGCAGCCAAGGCCCTAGCGGGGTATTCCATGAGCAGTTCTTC. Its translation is CASSQGPSGVFHEQFF.

CDR3 loop: CATRGSNQPQHF. In DNA form, the CDR3 reads TGTGCCACACGGGGGTCCAATCAGCCCCAGCATTTT. This chain uses TRBV28 with TRBJ1-5, with D maybe TRBD1 (5 bases). The CDR3 runs 12 residues. Germline CDR1 and CDR2: MDHEN and SYDVKM. The V and J ends lost 10 bases and 3 bases respectively, with 10 bases between them.

CDR3 coding DNA: TGTGCCAGCAGGCCGGGACAGGGAAACACCATATATTTT. Translation: CASRPGQGNTIYF. The V and J genes are TRBV12-3 or TRBV12-4 and TRBJ1-3, with 7 bases identical to TRBD1. CDR3 length equals 13 residues. The V gene end was trimmed by 6 bases and the J gene end by 4 bases; junction bases not matched to a gene: 3.

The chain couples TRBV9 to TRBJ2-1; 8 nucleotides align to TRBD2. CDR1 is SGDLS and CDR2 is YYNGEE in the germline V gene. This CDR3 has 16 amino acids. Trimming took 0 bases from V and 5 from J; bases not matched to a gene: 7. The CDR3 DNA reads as TGTGCCAGCAGCGTAGGCGGGAGGATACGGGACAATGAGCAGTTCTTC. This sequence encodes CASSVGGRIRDNEQFF.

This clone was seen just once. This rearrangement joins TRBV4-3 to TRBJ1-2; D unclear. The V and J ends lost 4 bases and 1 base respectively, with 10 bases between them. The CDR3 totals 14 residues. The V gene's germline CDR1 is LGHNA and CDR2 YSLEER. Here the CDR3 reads CASSPVKNNYGYTF. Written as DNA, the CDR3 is TGCGCCAGCAGCCCAGTCAAAAATAACTATGGCTACACCTTC.

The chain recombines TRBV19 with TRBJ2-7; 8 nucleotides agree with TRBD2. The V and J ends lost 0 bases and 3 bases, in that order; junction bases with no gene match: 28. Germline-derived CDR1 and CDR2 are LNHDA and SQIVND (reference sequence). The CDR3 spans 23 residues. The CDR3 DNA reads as TGTGCCAGTAGTATAGACCCACCGTTGCGGGAGGCACCCCTCGACCCCAACCACTACGAGCAGTACGTC. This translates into CASSIDPPLREAPLDPNHYEQYV.

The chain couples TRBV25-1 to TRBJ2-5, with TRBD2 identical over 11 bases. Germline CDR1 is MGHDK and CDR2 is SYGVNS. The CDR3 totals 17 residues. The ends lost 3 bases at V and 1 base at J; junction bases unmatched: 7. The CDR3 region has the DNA TGTGCCAGCAGTGACCCCATTGGGACTAGCGGCCAAGAGACCCAGTACTTC. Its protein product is CASSDPIGTSGQETQYF.

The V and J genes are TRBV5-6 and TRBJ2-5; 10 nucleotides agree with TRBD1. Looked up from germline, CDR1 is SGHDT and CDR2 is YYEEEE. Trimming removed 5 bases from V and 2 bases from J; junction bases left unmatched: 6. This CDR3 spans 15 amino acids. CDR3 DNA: TGTGCCAGCAGTACCGGGACAGGGGTTCAAGAGACCCAGTACTTC. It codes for CASSTGTGVQETQYF.

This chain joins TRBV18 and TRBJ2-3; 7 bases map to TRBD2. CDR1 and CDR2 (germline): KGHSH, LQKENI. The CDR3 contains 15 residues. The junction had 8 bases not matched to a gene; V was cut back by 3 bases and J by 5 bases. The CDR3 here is CASSPGGRAGDTQYF. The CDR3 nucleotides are TGTGCCAGCTCACCGGGTGGGAGGGCCGGAGATACGCAGTATTTT.